The source of this T cell receptor beta chain is a study of control samples from healthy donors and cancer patients. The repertoire was sequenced with immunoSEQ multiplex PCR; TCRdb's copy has only in-frame clones and lacks some. The profile shows tens of thousands of clones, over 65% of them singletons. This CDR3 region has 15 residues. Germline-derived CDR1 and CDR2 are SGHRS and YFSETQ. The V and J ends lost 0 bases and 6 bases respectively, with 16 bases between them. The chain combines TRBV5-1 with TRBJ2-7, with D perhaps TRBD1 or TRBD2 (5 bases each). Sequencing was performed on blood. The receptor was isolated from a man aged 50 to 60 in good health. CDR3 nucleotide sequence: TGCGCCAGCAGCTTGGAAGGGGTCCCAGGGAGCGAGCAGTACTTC. Translated: CASSLEGVPGSEQYF.